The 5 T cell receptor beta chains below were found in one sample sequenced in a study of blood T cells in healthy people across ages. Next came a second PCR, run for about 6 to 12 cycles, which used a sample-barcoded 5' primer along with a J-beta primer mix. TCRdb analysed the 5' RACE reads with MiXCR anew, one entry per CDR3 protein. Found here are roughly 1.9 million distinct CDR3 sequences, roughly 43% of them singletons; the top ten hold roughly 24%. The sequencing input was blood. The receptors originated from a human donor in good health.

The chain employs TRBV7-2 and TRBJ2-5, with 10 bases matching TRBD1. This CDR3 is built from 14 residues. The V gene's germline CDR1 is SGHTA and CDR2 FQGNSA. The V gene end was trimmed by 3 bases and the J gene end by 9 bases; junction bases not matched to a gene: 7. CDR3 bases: TGTGCCAGCAGCTTCGCCCCGGGACAGGGGTCCCAGTACTTC. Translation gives CASSFAPGQGSQYF.

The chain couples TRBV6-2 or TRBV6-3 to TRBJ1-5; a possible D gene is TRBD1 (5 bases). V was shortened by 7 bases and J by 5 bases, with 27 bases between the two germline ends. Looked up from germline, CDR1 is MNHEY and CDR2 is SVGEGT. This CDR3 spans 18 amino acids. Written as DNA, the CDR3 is TGTGCCAGCATAGGTGGTCTTGGGGGTTCGGCGCAGCATCAGCCCCAGCATTTT. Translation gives CASIGGLGGSAQHQPQHF.

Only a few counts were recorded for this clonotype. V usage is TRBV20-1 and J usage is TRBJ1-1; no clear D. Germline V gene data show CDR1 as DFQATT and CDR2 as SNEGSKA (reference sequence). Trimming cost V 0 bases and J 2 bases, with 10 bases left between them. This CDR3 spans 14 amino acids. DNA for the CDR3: TGCAGTGCTAGAGATTCCAGGAAAAACACTGAAGCTTTCTTT. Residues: CSARDSRKNTEAFF.

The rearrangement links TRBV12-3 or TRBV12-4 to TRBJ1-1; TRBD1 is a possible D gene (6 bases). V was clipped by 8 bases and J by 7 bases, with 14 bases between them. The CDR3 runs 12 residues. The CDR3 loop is CASVLQGNEAFF. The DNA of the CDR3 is TGTGCCAGCGTGTTACAGGGTAATGAAGCTTTCTTT.

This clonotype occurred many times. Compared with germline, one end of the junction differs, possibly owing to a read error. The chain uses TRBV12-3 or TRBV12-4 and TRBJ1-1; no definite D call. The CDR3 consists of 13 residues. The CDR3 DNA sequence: TGTGCCAGCAGCTTAGGGATGAACACTGAAGCTTTCTTT. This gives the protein CASSLGMNTEAFF.